One TCR beta chain is described in this entry. Its specificity is not known. Use of 60 Vbeta and 13 Jbeta primers characterized the PCR. The repertoire was sequenced with immunoSEQ multiplex PCR; TCRdb's copy has only in-frame clones and lacks some. The data show 150,000 to 200,000 clones, about 75% seen once. The data were taken from a study of cytomegalovirus exposure and HLA in healthy donors. Across the study: Most genotyped donors, approximately 81% of about 430, had Caucasian-associated genetic ancestry. Study results and caveats: TCR beta sequences numbering around 15,000 were associated with HLA alleles at 0.05 false discovery rate in a later analysis. Segments of the TCR beta V type were, in most cases, productive about 87% or about 30% of the time in an earlier analysis.

The length of the CDR3 is 16 residues. Germline V lookup: CDR1 MNHNS, CDR2 SASEGT. The V and J ends lost 1 base and 0 bases respectively, with 11 bases between them. The source of this sequence is a man between 18 and 29 years old in good health and CMV-seropositive. Sequenced sample: PBMCs. The rearrangement uses TRBV6-1 and TRBJ2-3; maybe TRBD2 (5 bases). Written as DNA, the CDR3 is TGTGCCAGCAGTGAAGGACTACCGATAAGCACAGATACGCAGTATTTT. It specifies CASSEGLPISTDTQYF.